This is a list of T cell receptor beta chains from one sample in a study of cytomegalovirus exposure and HLA in healthy donors. Produced via immunoSEQ multiplex PCR; TCRdb's table is partial and in-frame only. This repertoire shows roughly 99,000 clones, more than 75% found once; its top ten account for under 3.5%. The sequencing sample was made of PBMCs. The receptor set was obtained from a man aged 30-40 years in good health and CMV-seropositive. The CDR3 runs from the conserved cysteine through the conserved F or W. The D gene is left open where the match is weak. Size values are once, few and many counts, or a class for expanded clones, and some rows have none.

d_gene: TRBD1
len: 14
j_gene: TRBJ2-7
v_gene: TRBV7-9
abundance: .
CDR3nt: TGTGCCAGCAGCTTGGAGACAGGGGTGGGCGAGCAGTACTTC
CDR3aa: CASSLETGVGEQYF

d_gene: TRBD2
len: 16
j_gene: TRBJ2-7
v_gene: TRBV7-6
abundance: .
CDR3nt: TGTGCCAGCAGCTTTAAACCGGGACTAGCGGGGATCGAGCAGTACTTC
CDR3aa: CASSFKPGLAGIEQYF

d_gene: .
len: 15
j_gene: TRBJ1-1
v_gene: TRBV18
abundance: .
CDR3nt: TGTGCCAGCTCACCAAGCACAGGCGTGAACACTGAAGCTTTCTTT
CDR3aa: CASSPSTGVNTEAFF

d_gene: TRBD1
len: 15
j_gene: TRBJ1-6
v_gene: TRBV19
abundance: once
CDR3nt: TGTGCCAGTAGAACTACCGGGACAGGGAGTTCACCCCTCCACTTT
CDR3aa: CASRTTGTGSSPLHF

d_gene: .
len: 14
j_gene: TRBJ1-1
v_gene: TRBV5-1
abundance: once
CDR3nt: TGCGCCAGCAGCTTGGGAGCGGCGAACACTGAAGCTTTCTTT
CDR3aa: CASSLGAANTEAFF

d_gene: .
len: 15
j_gene: TRBJ1-4
v_gene: TRBV11-2
abundance: .
CDR3nt: TGTGCCAGCAGCCCCGACGGGAATCCAAATGAAAAACTGTTTTTT
CDR3aa: CASSPDGNPNEKLFF

d_gene: TRBD1
len: 14
j_gene: TRBJ2-5
v_gene: TRBV9
abundance: .
CDR3nt: TGTGCCAGCAGCCTTGGACAGGTCCAAGAGACCCAGTACTTC
CDR3aa: CASSLGQVQETQYF

d_gene: TRBD2
len: 14
j_gene: TRBJ2-5
v_gene: TRBV9
abundance: once
CDR3nt: TGTGCCAGCAGCAGGACTAGCGAGGAGGCGACCCAGTACTTC
CDR3aa: CASSRTSEEATQYF

d_gene: .
len: 16
j_gene: TRBJ1-4
v_gene: TRBV7-9
abundance: .
CDR3nt: TGTGCCAGCAGCTTTGGGGCCGCCAGTGCGAGTGAAAAACTGTTTTTT
CDR3aa: CASSFGAASASEKLFF

d_gene: TRBD1
len: 15
j_gene: TRBJ1-5
v_gene: TRBV28
abundance: .
CDR3nt: TGTGCCAGCAGGTCGCCCGGGACAGGGACTCAGCCCCAGCATTTT
CDR3aa: CASRSPGTGTQPQHF

d_gene: TRBD1
len: 16
j_gene: TRBJ1-6
v_gene: TRBV4-1
abundance: .
CDR3nt: TGCGCCAGCAGGCTCGACAGGGGCCTACTGACATCACCCCTCCACTTT
CDR3aa: CASRLDRGLLTSPLHF

d_gene: TRBD2
len: 15
j_gene: TRBJ2-7
v_gene: TRBV19
abundance: .
CDR3nt: TGTGCCAGTAGATCCGGGACTAGCGACTCCTACGAGCAGTACTTC
CDR3aa: CASRSGTSDSYEQYF

d_gene: TRBD1
len: 14
j_gene: TRBJ2-7
v_gene: TRBV6-1
abundance: few
CDR3nt: TGTGCCAGCAGGACCGGGACAGGGGCCTACGAGCAGTACTTC
CDR3aa: CASRTGTGAYEQYF

d_gene: TRBD2
len: 15
j_gene: TRBJ2-5
v_gene: TRBV4-2
abundance: .
CDR3nt: TGTGCCAGCAGCCAAGGGACTAGCGGGGGTGAGACCCAGTACTTC
CDR3aa: CASSQGTSGGETQYF

d_gene: .
len: 14
j_gene: TRBJ2-5
v_gene: TRBV6-5
abundance: .
CDR3nt: TGTGCCAGCAGTCGGACTCAGGGGTATGAGACCCAGTACTTC
CDR3aa: CASSRTQGYETQYF

d_gene: TRBD1
len: 16
j_gene: TRBJ1-3
v_gene: TRBV7-6
abundance: .
CDR3nt: TGTGCCAGCAGCTTAGAGGCAGGGGGCTCTGGAAACACCATATATTTT
CDR3aa: CASSLEAGGSGNTIYF

d_gene: .
len: 13
j_gene: TRBJ2-3
v_gene: TRBV7-7
abundance: .
CDR3nt: TGTGCCAGCAGCCCGGGTCCGAAGGATACGCAGTATTTT
CDR3aa: CASSPGPKDTQYF

d_gene: .
len: 15
j_gene: TRBJ2-3
v_gene: TRBV10-1
abundance: once
CDR3nt: TGCGCCAGCAGCCTCTCGGGGGTCGGCACAGATACGCAGTATTTT
CDR3aa: CASSLSGVGTDTQYF

d_gene: .
len: 14
j_gene: TRBJ1-1
v_gene: TRBV6-5
abundance: .
CDR3nt: TGTGCCAGCAGGGTGACAGGTCCTGGGCCTGAAGCTTTCTTT
CDR3aa: CASRVTGPGPEAFF

d_gene: .
len: 12
j_gene: TRBJ1-5
v_gene: TRBV7-9
abundance: .
CDR3nt: TGTGCCAGCAGCCGGGGGGGTCAGCCCCAGCATTTT
CDR3aa: CASSRGGQPQHF

d_gene: .
len: 16
j_gene: TRBJ1-1
v_gene: TRBV9
abundance: .
CDR3nt: TGTGCCAGCAGCGCGGGAGAGGGGCGAGAGAACACTGAAGCTTTCTTT
CDR3aa: CASSAGEGRENTEAFF

d_gene: .
len: 11
j_gene: TRBJ2-7
v_gene: TRBV7-9
abundance: .
CDR3nt: TGTTCCAGCAGCACTCCCTACGAGCAGTACTTC
CDR3aa: CSSSTPYEQYF

d_gene: .
len: 15
j_gene: TRBJ2-7
v_gene: TRBV7-8
abundance: .
CDR3nt: TGTGCCAGCAGCTTAGAAGGGAGCTTATTCTACGAGCAGTACTTC
CDR3aa: CASSLEGSLFYEQYF

d_gene: .
len: 11
j_gene: TRBJ2-7
v_gene: TRBV30
abundance: .
CDR3nt: TGTGCCTGGGGACAAGTAGATGGGCAGTACTTC
CDR3aa: CAWGQVDGQYF

d_gene: .
len: 17
j_gene: TRBJ1-6
v_gene: TRBV9
abundance: .
CDR3nt: TGTGCCAGCAGCGTAGTTGCCAGGGACTCGAGGAATTCACCCCTCCACTTT
CDR3aa: CASSVVARDSRNSPLHF

d_gene: .
len: 14
j_gene: TRBJ2-3
v_gene: TRBV19
abundance: .
CDR3nt: TGTGCCAGTTCGCCGGGACTGAGCACAGATACGCAGTATTTT
CDR3aa: CASSPGLSTDTQYF

d_gene: TRBD1
len: 16
j_gene: TRBJ2-2
v_gene: TRBV7-7
abundance: .
CDR3nt: TGTGCTAGCAGCTTAAACCCAGGGGGCAACACCGGGGAGCTGTTTTTT
CDR3aa: CASSLNPGGNTGELFF

d_gene: TRBD1
len: 14
j_gene: TRBJ1-2
v_gene: TRBV10-2
abundance: few
CDR3nt: TGCGCCAGCAGCGGACAGGGGAGCAACTATGGCTACACCTTC
CDR3aa: CASSGQGSNYGYTF

d_gene: .
len: 15
j_gene: TRBJ1-2
v_gene: TRBV19
abundance: few
CDR3nt: TGTGCCAGTAGTATATCCTCTCAGGGGAACTATGGCTACACCTTC
CDR3aa: CASSISSQGNYGYTF

d_gene: .
len: 15
j_gene: TRBJ1-4
v_gene: TRBV7-9
abundance: .
CDR3nt: TGTTCCAGCAGCTTAGGGGATTCGGGAGATGAAAAACTGTTTTTT
CDR3aa: CSSSLGDSGDEKLFF

d_gene: TRBD1
len: 16
j_gene: TRBJ1-3
v_gene: TRBV5-1
abundance: .
CDR3nt: TGCGCCAGCAGCCCCCGCGGGACAGCGTCTGGAAACACCATATATTTT
CDR3aa: CASSPRGTASGNTIYF

d_gene: TRBD2
len: 17
j_gene: TRBJ2-1
v_gene: TRBV19
abundance: .
CDR3nt: TGTGCCAGTAGTATATCTAGCGGGGGGGTATTATACAATGAGCAGTTCTTC
CDR3aa: CASSISSGGVLYNEQFF

d_gene: .
len: 16
j_gene: TRBJ1-5
v_gene: TRBV19
abundance: .
CDR3nt: TGTGCCAGTAGTATAGATCAGGGTATGGACAATCAGCCCCAGCATTTT
CDR3aa: CASSIDQGMDNQPQHF

d_gene: .
len: 14
j_gene: TRBJ2-3
v_gene: TRBV5-1
abundance: few
CDR3nt: TGCGCCACAGGGGAGCGTTCTAGCACAGATACGCAGTATTTT
CDR3aa: CATGERSSTDTQYF

d_gene: .
len: 14
j_gene: TRBJ1-1
v_gene: TRBV5-1
abundance: .
CDR3nt: TGCGCCAGCAGCTTCAACAGGGTTTACACTGAAGCTTTCTTT
CDR3aa: CASSFNRVYTEAFF

d_gene: .
len: 13
j_gene: TRBJ2-2
v_gene: TRBV10-1
abundance: .
CDR3nt: TGCGCCAGCATGCAGGGCTTGGCTGGGGAGCTGTTTTTT
CDR3aa: CASMQGLAGELFF

d_gene: .
len: 14
j_gene: TRBJ2-5
v_gene: TRBV9
abundance: .
CDR3nt: TGTGCCAGCAGCGCCGAGCGGGCCCATGAGACCCAGTACTTC
CDR3aa: CASSAERAHETQYF

d_gene: .
len: 14
j_gene: TRBJ1-4
v_gene: TRBV7-8
abundance: .
CDR3nt: TGTGCCAGCAGCTTATCAGGGATTCGTGAAAAACTGTTTTTT
CDR3aa: CASSLSGIREKLFF

d_gene: .
len: 16
j_gene: TRBJ2-6
v_gene: TRBV2
abundance: .
CDR3nt: TGTGCCAGCAGTGAAGGTCCGGGGAGTGGGGCCAACGTCCTGACTTTC
CDR3aa: CASSEGPGSGANVLTF

d_gene: .
len: 15
j_gene: TRBJ1-6
v_gene: TRBV7-2
abundance: .
CDR3nt: TGTGCCAGCAGACAAGCTGGCAGGGTGGGGTCACCCCTCCACTTT
CDR3aa: CASRQAGRVGSPLHF

d_gene: .
len: 11
j_gene: TRBJ2-7
v_gene: TRBV30
abundance: .
CDR3nt: TGTGCCTGGGTGGACAGTTACGAGCAGTACTTC
CDR3aa: CAWVDSYEQYF